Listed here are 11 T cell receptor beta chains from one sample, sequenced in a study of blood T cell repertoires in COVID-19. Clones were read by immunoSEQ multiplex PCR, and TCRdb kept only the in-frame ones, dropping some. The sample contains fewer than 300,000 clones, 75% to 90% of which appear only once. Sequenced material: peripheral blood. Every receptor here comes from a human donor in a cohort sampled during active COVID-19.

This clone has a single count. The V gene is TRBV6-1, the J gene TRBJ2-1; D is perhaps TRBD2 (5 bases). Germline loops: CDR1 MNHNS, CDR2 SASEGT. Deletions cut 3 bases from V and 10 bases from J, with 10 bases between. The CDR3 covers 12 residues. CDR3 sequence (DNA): TGTGCCAGCAGTGACCGGGGTCGGGAGCAGTTCTTC. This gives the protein CASSDRGREQFF.

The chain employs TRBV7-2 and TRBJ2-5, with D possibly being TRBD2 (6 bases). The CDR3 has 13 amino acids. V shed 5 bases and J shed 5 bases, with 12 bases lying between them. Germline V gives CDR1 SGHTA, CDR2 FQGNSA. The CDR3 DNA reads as TGTGCCAGCAGCACCGATCGGGGGGAGACCCAGTACTTC. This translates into CASSTDRGETQYF.

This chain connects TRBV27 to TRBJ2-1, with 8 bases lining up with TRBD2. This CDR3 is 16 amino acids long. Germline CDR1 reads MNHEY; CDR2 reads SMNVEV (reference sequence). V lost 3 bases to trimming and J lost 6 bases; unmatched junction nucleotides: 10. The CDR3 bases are TGTGCCAGCAGTTTCAGACCCGGGACTAGGTCCAATGAGCAGTTCTTC. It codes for CASSFRPGTRSNEQFF.

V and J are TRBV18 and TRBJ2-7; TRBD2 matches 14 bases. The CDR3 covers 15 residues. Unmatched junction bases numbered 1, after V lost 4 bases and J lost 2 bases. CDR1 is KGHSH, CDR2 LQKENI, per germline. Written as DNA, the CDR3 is TGTGCCAGCTCACAGGGACTAGCGGGAGCCTACGAGCAGTACTTC. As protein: CASSQGLAGAYEQYF.

In nucleotides, the CDR3 is TGCGCCAGCAGCAACGGACAGGGGGCGGAAGGCTACACCTTC. Translated: CASSNGQGAEGYTF. The J gene is TRBJ1-2, the V gene TRBV5-1, with 11 bases that match TRBD1. CDR3 length: 14 residues. Germline values: CDR1 SGHRS, CDR2 YFSETQ. J gave up 8 bases and V 4 bases, and 7 bases lay outside the gene matches.

The CDR3: CASSLTIGSNYGYTF. The CDR3 DNA follows: TGTGCCAGCAGCTTGACTATTGGATCGAACTATGGCTACACCTTC. The chain combines TRBV5-5 with TRBJ1-2; D gene uncertain. There are 15 residues in the CDR3. CDR1 SGHKS and CDR2 YYEKEE come from the germline V gene (reference sequence). The V and J ends lost 1 base and 2 bases respectively, with 12 bases between them.

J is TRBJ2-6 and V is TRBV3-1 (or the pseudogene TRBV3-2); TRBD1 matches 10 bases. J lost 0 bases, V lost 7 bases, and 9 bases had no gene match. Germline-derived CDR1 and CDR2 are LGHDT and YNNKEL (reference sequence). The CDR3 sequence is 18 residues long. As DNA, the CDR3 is TGTGCCAGCAACCGACAGGGGGCTCCAGGCTCTGGGGCCAACGTCCTGACTTTC. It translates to CASNRQGAPGSGANVLTF.

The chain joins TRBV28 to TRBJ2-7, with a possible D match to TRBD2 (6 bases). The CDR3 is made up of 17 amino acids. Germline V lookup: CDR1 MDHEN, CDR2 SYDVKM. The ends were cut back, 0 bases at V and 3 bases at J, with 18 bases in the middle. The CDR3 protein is CASSLWGTGTRNYEQYF. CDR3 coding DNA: TGTGCCAGCAGTTTATGGGGGACCGGGACTCGAAACTACGAGCAGTACTTC.

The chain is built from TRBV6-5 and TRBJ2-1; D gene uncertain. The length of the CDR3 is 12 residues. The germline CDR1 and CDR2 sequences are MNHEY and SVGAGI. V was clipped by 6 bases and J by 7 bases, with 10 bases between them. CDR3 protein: CASSLTGNEQFF. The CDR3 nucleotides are TGTGCCAGCAGCTTAACCGGGAATGAGCAGTTCTTC.

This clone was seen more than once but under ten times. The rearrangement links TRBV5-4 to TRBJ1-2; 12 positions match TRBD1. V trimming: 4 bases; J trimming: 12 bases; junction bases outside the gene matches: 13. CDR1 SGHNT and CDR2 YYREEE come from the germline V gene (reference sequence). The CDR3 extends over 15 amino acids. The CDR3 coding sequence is TGTGCCAGCAGCCCGGGACAGGGGGCGTTTTTTGTGCACACCTTC. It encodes CASSPGQGAFFVHTF.

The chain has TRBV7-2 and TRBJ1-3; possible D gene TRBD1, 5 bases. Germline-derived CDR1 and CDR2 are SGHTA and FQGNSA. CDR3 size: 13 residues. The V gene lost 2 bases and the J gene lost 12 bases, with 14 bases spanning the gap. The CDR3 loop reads CASSLTGSNRIYF. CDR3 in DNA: TGTGCCAGCAGCTTAACAGGCTCGAATCGCATATATTTT.